Each of the 24 T cell receptor beta chains below was sequenced from the same sample in a study of T cell repertoires in cytomegalovirus infection. MiXCR, applied by TCRdb to the reads, yields one record per CDR3 protein. This table has around 500,000 distinct CDR3 sequences, about 42% appearing once. Their recognized antigens are unknown. Source: cultured PBMCs, taken from culture after CMV antigen stimulation. The source of these receptors is a human donor in good health (CMV status not recorded). Some clones in this sample may be carry-over from other donors' samples.

The V call is TRBV27, the J call TRBJ2-7; TRBD1 matches 10 bases. Germline V gene lookup returns CDR1 MNHEY and CDR2 SMNVEV (reference sequence). V was pared by 5 bases and J by 4 bases, with 8 bases of the junction left unmatched. CDR3 length equals 15 residues. The CDR3 reads CASSLGTGVSYEQYF. The CDR3 DNA reads as TGTGCCAGCAGTCTAGGGACAGGGGTATCTTACGAGCAGTACTTC.

The V gene is TRBV2, the J gene TRBJ2-7, with 8 bases that match TRBD2. V shed 6 bases and J 7 bases; nucleotides not matched to a gene: 8. The CDR3 is made up of 13 amino acids. Germline CDR1 and CDR2: SNHLY and FYNNEI. CDR3 coding DNA: TGTGCCAGCAGCTTGGTTCGGGGGGGGGAGCAGTACTTC. It is translated as CASSLVRGGEQYF.

Points on this clonotype: At one of its ends the junction is not consistent with the germline gene, which may arise from a read error. This chain's CDR3 is CASTLFPIIF. As DNA, the CDR3 is TGTGCCAGCACCCTATTCCCCATAATCTTC. This chain connects TRBV7-4 to TRBJ1-2, with D uncertain. The CDR3 has 10 residues. Germline-derived CDR1 and CDR2 are SGHVT and SQSDAQ.

CDR3: CASSQEPGQRNQPQHF. CDR3 sequence (DNA): TGCGCCAGCAGCCAAGAACCGGGACAGCGTAATCAGCCCCAGCATTTT. This chain uses TRBV4-1 with TRBJ1-5; 7 nucleotides line up with TRBD1. Germline CDR1 reads MGHRA; CDR2 reads YSYEKL. Losses at the gene ends were 0 bases for V and 4 bases for J; bases not matched to a gene: 6. CDR3 length: 16 amino acids.

The chain links TRBV7-1 to TRBJ1-5, with 7 bases aligning to TRBD1. TRBV7-1 is sorted into the ORF group, with uncertain function. The CDR3 runs to 15 residues. Trimming at V came to 5 bases and at J to 0 bases, leaving 4 bases not matched to a gene. CDR3 loop: CASSEGQLSNQPQHF. The CDR3 DNA reads as TGTGCCAGCAGCGAGGGACAGCTTAGCAATCAGCCCCAGCATTTT.

The table lists this clonotype with many counts. This chain uses TRBV7-2 with TRBJ2-7, with D perhaps TRBD2 (6 bases). V dropped 6 bases and J dropped 2 bases, with 11 bases sitting between them. Germline CDR1 SGHTA, CDR2 FQGNSA. The CDR3 spans 13 residues. The CDR3 sequence is CASSERRAYEQYF. CDR3 nucleotides: TGTGCCAGCAGTGAGCGGAGGGCCTACGAGCAGTACTTC. The complete variable domain, with remaining parts taken from reference TRBV7-2 and TRBJ2-7, reads GAGVSQSPSNKVTEKGKDVELRCDPISGHTALYWYRQSLGQGLEFLIYFQGNSAPDKSGLPSDRFSAERTGGSVSTLTIQRTQQEDSAVYLCASSERRAYEQYFGPGTRLTVT.

The chain couples TRBV24-1 to TRBJ2-1; 9 bases agree with TRBD1. The CDR3 contains 16 residues. Germline V lookup: CDR1 KGHDR, CDR2 SFDVKD. The junction had 3 bases not matched to a gene; V was cut back by 4 bases and J by 0 bases. For the CDR3, the DNA is TGTGCCACCAGTGACTCGGGACAGGGCTCCTACAATGAGCAGTTCTTC. The encoded protein is CATSDSGQGSYNEQFF.

This clonotype has a handful of counts. The CDR3 spells CASSQPAQGRAFF. The CDR3 coding sequence is TGTGCCAGCAGCCAACCTGCACAGGGCCGGGCTTTCTTT. The chain links TRBV6-2 or TRBV6-3 to TRBJ1-1, with a tentative D call TRBD1 (6 bases). The CDR3 length is 13 residues. V lost 6 bases to trimming and J lost 11 bases, with 19 bases between them. Germline values: CDR1 MNHEY, CDR2 SVGEGT.

The chain couples TRBV6-6 to TRBJ2-3, with 9 bases identical to TRBD1. Trimming at V came to 6 bases and at J to 1 base, leaving 5 bases not matched to a gene. CDR1 is MNHNY, CDR2 SVGAGI, per germline (reference sequence). The CDR3 totals 15 residues. The CDR3 loop is CASSHWDRGTDTQYF. As DNA, the CDR3 is TGTGCCAGCAGCCACTGGGACAGGGGCACAGATACGCAGTATTTT.

This clonotype occurred a few times. The gene calls are TRBV12-3 or TRBV12-4 and TRBJ1-3; D remains unclear. This CDR3 is built from 17 residues. The V end was cut by 3 bases, the J end by 0 bases, with 15 bases between. The CDR3 bases are TGTGCCAGCAGTTTTGTCCCAGGAGGATCCTCTGGAAACACCATATATTTT. Translated: CASSFVPGGSSGNTIYF.

J is TRBJ2-5 and V is TRBV13, with a tentative D call TRBD1 (6 bases). Looked up from germline, CDR1 is PRHDT and CDR2 is FYEKMQ (reference sequence). The CDR3 is made up of 14 amino acids. V was clipped by 5 bases and J by 2 bases, with 12 bases between them. CDR3 sequence (DNA): TGTGCCAGCAGCAATGTAGGGGGACAAGAGACCCAGTACTTC. It specifies CASSNVGGQETQYF.

This clonotype was counted a few times. The rearrangement uses TRBV10-2 and TRBJ2-1; either TRBD1 or TRBD2 may supply D (5 bases each). The CDR3 is 15 residues long. CDR1 is WSHSY and CDR2 is SAAADI in the germline V gene. V lost 4 bases, J lost 2 bases, and 12 bases lay in between. CDR3 DNA sequence: TGCGCCAGCAGTGGGACGGGGCCTACCTACAATGAGCAGTTCTTC. It codes for CASSGTGPTYNEQFF.

This chain uses TRBV2 with TRBJ1-4; D remains ambiguous. The CDR3 covers 14 residues. V lost 4 bases and J 5 bases, leaving 11 bases between the germline ends. CDR1 is SNHLY, CDR2 FYNNEI, per germline. CDR3 protein: CASSAHKRNEKLFF. The CDR3 region has the DNA TGTGCCAGCAGTGCTCATAAGAGGAATGAAAAACTGTTTTTT. The whole variable domain, filled in from reference TRBV2 and TRBJ1-4, reads EPEVTQTPSHQVTQMGQEVILRCVPISNHLYFYWYRQILGQKVEFLVSFYNNEISEKSEIFDDQFSVERPDGSNFTLKIRSTKLEDSAMYFCASSAHKRNEKLFFGSGTQLSVL.

This clonotype is a singleton in its sample. The chain employs TRBV20-1 and TRBJ2-7, with 7 bases that match TRBD1. The germline V gene has CDR1 DFQATT and CDR2 SNEGSKA (reference sequence). The CDR3 consists of 13 residues. V lost 6 bases to trimming and J lost 3 bases; unmatched junction nucleotides: 8. The CDR3 is CSALPTGLYEQYF. The DNA of the CDR3 is TGCAGTGCCCTCCCGACAGGGCTCTACGAGCAGTACTTC.

This clonotype occurred many times. The genes are TRBV7-6 and TRBJ2-3, with 9 bases aligning to TRBD2. This CDR3 spans 15 amino acids. Germline CDR1 reads SGHVS; CDR2 reads FNYEAQ. V lost 5 bases to trimming and J lost 2 bases; unmatched junction nucleotides: 5. The CDR3 spells CASSATSGATDTQYF. CDR3 nucleotides: TGTGCCAGCAGCGCGACTAGCGGAGCCACAGATACGCAGTATTTT.

This clonotype was seen ten or more times. The chain is built from TRBV7-2 and TRBJ2-5; D is unresolved. Looked up from germline, CDR1 is SGHTA and CDR2 is FQGNSA. Trimming pared 3 bases from V and 5 bases from J, leaving 7 bases between. CDR3 size: 12 residues. The CDR3 sequence: CASSFPQETQYF. Here the CDR3 DNA reads TGTGCCAGCAGCTTCCCTCAGGAGACCCAGTACTTC.

There are a few counts of this clonotype. This chain uses TRBV6-1 with TRBJ2-3, with D unresolved. Germline lookup yields CDR1 MNHNS and CDR2 SASEGT. The V end lost 5 bases, the J end lost 2 bases, and 20 bases lay between the germline ends. There are 17 residues in the CDR3. CDR3 nucleotide sequence: TGTGCCAGCAGTTCCCAAATCGTGAGCCCCCTCACAGATACGCAGTATTTT. This encodes CASSSQIVSPLTDTQYF.

The genes are TRBV7-2 and TRBJ1-2; 7 nucleotides match TRBD1. This CDR3 spans 23 amino acids. With V trimmed by 0 bases and J by 1 base, 26 bases remained unmatched. Germline CDR1 reads SGHTA; CDR2 reads FQGNSA. CDR3 in amino acids: CASSLALSVRAEHRGRNNYGYTF. CDR3 bases: TGTGCCAGCAGCTTAGCGCTTTCGGTGCGGGCGGAGCACAGGGGACGGAATAACTATGGCTACACCTTC.

The chain combines TRBV7-6 with TRBJ1-3; D gene unclear. CDR3 length: 15 amino acids. Trimming left V 4 bases short and J 11 bases short, with 21 bases between. The germline CDR1 and CDR2 sequences are SGHVS and FNYEAQ. CDR3 bases: TGTGCCAGCAGCTCCCGAAGGGAAAGACCGCGGGCCATATATTTT. This encodes CASSSRRERPRAIYF.

This clonotype was observed at least ten times. The chain couples TRBV7-2 to TRBJ2-7; tentatively, D is TRBD2 (6 bases). In germline, CDR1 is SGHTA, CDR2 FQGNSA. There are 17 residues in the CDR3. Trimming stripped 5 bases from V and 1 base from J, with 21 bases between. CDR3: CASSTPGLRRRSYEQYF. The CDR3 nucleotides read TGTGCCAGCAGCACACCGGGACTCCGGCGTCGGTCCTACGAGCAGTACTTC.

The count of this clonotype is one. The chain couples TRBV5-1 to TRBJ2-1, with 7 positions matching TRBD1. This CDR3 is 13 amino acids long. Germline trimming cut 4 bases from V and 7 bases from J; bases unmatched to any gene: 5. The germline V gene encodes CDR1 SGHRS and CDR2 YFSETQ. CDR3 residues: CASSQSDRNEQFF. The CDR3 region has the DNA TGCGCCAGCAGCCAATCGGACAGGAATGAGCAGTTCTTC.

The chain has TRBV4-2 and TRBJ2-5; D not resolved. The CDR3 length is 16 residues. Germline assignment: CDR1 LGHNA and CDR2 YNFKEQ. Deletions cut 1 base from V and 2 bases from J, with 14 bases between. The CDR3 protein is CASSQVLGPKQETQYF. In nucleotides, the CDR3 is TGTGCCAGCAGCCAAGTTCTCGGACCAAAACAAGAGACCCAGTACTTC.

This clonotype has more than one count but fewer than ten. The chain links TRBV7-2 to TRBJ2-1; D could derive from TRBD1 or TRBD2 (5 bases each). Trimming stripped 3 bases from V and 4 bases from J, with 19 bases between. This CDR3 has 17 amino acids. CDR1 and CDR2 (germline): SGHTA, FQGNSA. DNA of the CDR3: TGTGCCAGCAGCTTGGAACGGGGACCCTTATGGTACAATGAGCAGTTCTTC. Residues: CASSLERGPLWYNEQFF. The whole variable domain, remainder taken from reference TRBV7-2 and TRBJ2-1, is GAGVSQSPSNKVTEKGKDVELRCDPISGHTALYWYRQSLGQGLEFLIYFQGNSAPDKSGLPSDRFSAERTGGSVSTLTIQRTQQEDSAVYLCASSLERGPLWYNEQFFGPGTRLTVL.

The chain recombines TRBV29-1 with TRBJ2-7; D gene uncertain. CDR1 and CDR2 from the germline V gene are SQVTM and ANQGSEA. The CDR3 is made up of 11 amino acids. The V end was cut by 5 bases, the J end by 2 bases, with 7 bases between. The CDR3 region has the DNA TGCAGCGTTTTGGATACCTACGAGCAGTACTTC. Residues: CSVLDTYEQYF.